The clone carrying this T cell receptor beta chain was seen a single time. Its specificity is not known. The source of the sample is a study of T cell responses to AZD1222 COVID-19 vaccine. Study results and caveats: A mostly white British donor set with more females was recruited, and clonal diversity was possibly underestimated.

Generated by immunoSEQ multiplex PCR, the TCRdb table keeps only in-frame clones and is missing some. This sample carries about 84,000 clones, 85% to 90% of them seen once, and the ten largest clones take 30% to 40%. CDR3 size: 14 residues. The germline V gene encodes CDR1 SGHDT and CDR2 YYEEEE. V lost 6 bases to trimming and J lost 2 bases, with 15 bases between them. The receptor was derived from an adult in good health. The chain employs TRBV5-6 and TRBJ2-7; D not resolved. The material sequenced was peripheral blood, taken on day 0 of AZD1222 vaccination. CDR3 coding DNA: TGTGCCAGCACCCCCCGTTTGAACACCTACGAGCAGTACTTC. It specifies CASTPRLNTYEQYF.